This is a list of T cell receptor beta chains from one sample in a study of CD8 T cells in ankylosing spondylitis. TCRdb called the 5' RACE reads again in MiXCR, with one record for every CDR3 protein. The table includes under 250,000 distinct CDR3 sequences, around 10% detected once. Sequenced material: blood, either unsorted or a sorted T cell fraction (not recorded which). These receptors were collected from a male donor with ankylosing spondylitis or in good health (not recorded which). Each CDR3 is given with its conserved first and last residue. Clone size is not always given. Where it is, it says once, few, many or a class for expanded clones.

CDR3aa: CASRAEEQFF
j_gene: TRBJ2-1
v_gene: TRBV28
abundance: NA

CDR3aa: CASSFHDTQYF
j_gene: TRBJ2-3
v_gene: TRBV5-1
abundance: many

CDR3aa: CASSPFEETEAFF
j_gene: TRBJ1-1
v_gene: TRBV27
abundance: many

CDR3aa: CASRTGWFGETQYF
j_gene: TRBJ2-5
v_gene: TRBV12-3/TRBV12-4
abundance: many

CDR3aa: CAGSGLEYSTDTQYF
j_gene: TRBJ2-3
v_gene: TRBV7-8
abundance: NA

CDR3aa: CASSQEGATGGELFF
j_gene: TRBJ2-2
v_gene: TRBV4-1
abundance: NA

CDR3aa: CSVGLGGSVGTDTQYF
j_gene: TRBJ2-3
v_gene: TRBV29-1
abundance: many

CDR3aa: CASSLVGSGANVLTF
j_gene: TRBJ2-6
v_gene: TRBV5-1
abundance: many

CDR3aa: CASSVGTGGYAQYF
j_gene: TRBJ2-7
v_gene: TRBV12-3/TRBV12-4
abundance: NA

CDR3aa: CASSPNDYQETQYF
j_gene: TRBJ2-5
v_gene: TRBV6-4
abundance: many

CDR3aa: CATLADNTGELFF
j_gene: TRBJ2-2
v_gene: TRBV28
abundance: few

CDR3aa: CASSSQPTGYEQYF
j_gene: TRBJ2-7
v_gene: TRBV5-1
abundance: many

CDR3aa: CSARVKLAGGRYEQYF
j_gene: TRBJ2-7
v_gene: TRBV20-1
abundance: few

CDR3aa: CASSFSGQGFSREQFF
j_gene: TRBJ2-1
v_gene: TRBV28
abundance: many

CDR3aa: CASRLPGQGHGELFF
j_gene: TRBJ2-2
v_gene: TRBV4-1
abundance: many

CDR3aa: CASSPLPGQGPYEQYF
j_gene: TRBJ2-7
v_gene: TRBV27
abundance: many

CDR3aa: CSARESPGGYPEAFF
j_gene: TRBJ1-1
v_gene: TRBV20-1
abundance: many

CDR3aa: CASSSPLRAGANNEQFF
j_gene: TRBJ2-1
v_gene: TRBV7-9
abundance: NA

CDR3aa: CASSLLSFSGTQPQHF
j_gene: TRBJ1-5
v_gene: TRBV28
abundance: NA

CDR3aa: CASSSLYRTKYQPNSGANVLTF
j_gene: TRBJ2-6
v_gene: TRBV27
abundance: few

CDR3aa: CAISEPTGGLHF
j_gene: TRBJ1-6
v_gene: TRBV10-3
abundance: NA

CDR3aa: CASSYNLVDTQYF
j_gene: TRBJ2-3
v_gene: TRBV3-1
abundance: few

CDR3aa: CASSRHRDNYSGANVLTF
j_gene: TRBJ2-6
v_gene: TRBV28
abundance: NA

CDR3aa: CASSLTGRSNTGELFF
j_gene: TRBJ2-2
v_gene: TRBV5-1
abundance: many

CDR3aa: CASSLVGRGLNTEAFF
j_gene: TRBJ1-1
v_gene: TRBV7-9
abundance: few

CDR3aa: CASSTSGGREETQYF
j_gene: TRBJ2-5
v_gene: TRBV19
abundance: NA

CDR3aa: CASSQIASSCPGRGEQFF
j_gene: TRBJ2-1
v_gene: TRBV23-1
abundance: NA

CDR3aa: CASSLDTQPQHF
j_gene: TRBJ1-5
v_gene: TRBV12-3/TRBV12-4
abundance: many

CDR3aa: CASSLGTSGVAFF
j_gene: TRBJ2-1
v_gene: TRBV3-1
abundance: NA

CDR3aa: CASSMRPDRYEQYF
j_gene: TRBJ2-7
v_gene: TRBV19
abundance: NA

CDR3aa: CASAMDRETQYF
j_gene: TRBJ2-5
v_gene: TRBV5-1
abundance: many

CDR3aa: CASSLSLQYTGELFF
j_gene: TRBJ2-2
v_gene: TRBV28
abundance: once

CDR3aa: CASSRTSGGASTDTQYF
j_gene: TRBJ2-3
v_gene: TRBV5-1
abundance: NA

CDR3aa: CASSLGLRGNSPLHF
j_gene: TRBJ1-6
v_gene: TRBV7-2
abundance: NA

CDR3aa: CSVVTGRHSGNTIYF
j_gene: TRBJ1-3
v_gene: TRBV29-1
abundance: NA

CDR3aa: CASSFGAREQFF
j_gene: TRBJ2-1
v_gene: TRBV7-9
abundance: many

CDR3aa: CASSLGASGDTGELFF
j_gene: TRBJ2-2
v_gene: TRBV5-1
abundance: many

CDR3aa: CASSLVLNNEQFF
j_gene: TRBJ2-1
v_gene: TRBV5-5
abundance: few

CDR3aa: CASSLDGDSNSDTQYF
j_gene: TRBJ2-3
v_gene: TRBV5-1
abundance: many

CDR3aa: CASRSPGYEQYF
j_gene: TRBJ2-7
v_gene: TRBV27
abundance: many

CDR3aa: CASRGRLAVGDTQYF
j_gene: TRBJ2-3
v_gene: TRBV12-3/TRBV12-4
abundance: NA

CDR3aa: CSARPLAGLSYEQYF
j_gene: TRBJ2-7
v_gene: TRBV20-1
abundance: many

CDR3aa: CASSATGEAGELFF
j_gene: TRBJ2-2
v_gene: TRBV3-1
abundance: many

CDR3aa: CASSHLGGGETQYF
j_gene: TRBJ2-5
v_gene: TRBV3-1
abundance: few

CDR3aa: CSGTTGPNYGYTF
j_gene: TRBJ1-2
v_gene: TRBV29-1
abundance: NA

CDR3aa: CSAEDRGGEKLFF
j_gene: TRBJ1-4
v_gene: TRBV20-1
abundance: many

CDR3aa: CASSYRDSLEQFF
j_gene: TRBJ2-1
v_gene: TRBV3-1
abundance: many

CDR3aa: CASSWGPSNTEAFF
j_gene: TRBJ1-1
v_gene: TRBV12-3/TRBV12-4
abundance: few

CDR3aa: CASSLEGYYNSPLHF
j_gene: TRBJ1-6
v_gene: TRBV5-1
abundance: many

CDR3aa: CASRVSTSGGTGANVLTF
j_gene: TRBJ2-6
v_gene: TRBV2
abundance: NA

CDR3aa: CASSKGRHYEQYF
j_gene: TRBJ2-7
v_gene: TRBV21-1
abundance: many

CDR3aa: CASSEEVQGNTEAFF
j_gene: TRBJ1-1
v_gene: TRBV6-1
abundance: many

CDR3aa: CASGPTGREETQYF
j_gene: TRBJ2-5
v_gene: TRBV12-3/TRBV12-4
abundance: few

CDR3aa: CASRESGTSGSTDTQYF
j_gene: TRBJ2-3
v_gene: TRBV25-1
abundance: few